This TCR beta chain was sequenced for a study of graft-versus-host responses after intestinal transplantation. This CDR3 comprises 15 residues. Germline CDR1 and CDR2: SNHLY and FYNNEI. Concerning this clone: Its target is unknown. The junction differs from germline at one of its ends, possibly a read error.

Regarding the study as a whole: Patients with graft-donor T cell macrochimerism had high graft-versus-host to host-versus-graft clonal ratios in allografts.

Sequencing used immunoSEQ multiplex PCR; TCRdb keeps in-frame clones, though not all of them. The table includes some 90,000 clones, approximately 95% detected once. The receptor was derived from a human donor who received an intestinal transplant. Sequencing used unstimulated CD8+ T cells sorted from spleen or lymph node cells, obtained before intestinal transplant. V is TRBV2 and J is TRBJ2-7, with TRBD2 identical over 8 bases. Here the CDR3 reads CASCDSGGNSDEQYF. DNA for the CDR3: TGTGCCAGCTGCGACAGCGGGGGCAACTCCGACGAGCAGTACTTC.